The clone carrying this TCR beta chain was seen a handful of times. TCRdb called the 5' RACE reads again in MiXCR, with one record for every CDR3 protein. The sample has roughly 690,000 distinct CDR3 sequences, about 20% seen once; the top ten hold roughly 4.3%. Germline-derived CDR1 and CDR2 are MNHNS and SASEGT. Trimming at V came to 5 bases and at J to 4 bases, leaving 10 bases not matched to a gene. The CDR3 is made up of 16 amino acids. This sample was taken from a study of identical twins. The same data also went into a second study, on T cells expressing NK-cell markers. Per that study: HCMV specificity of expanded NKG2C+ T cell clones remained unclear.

The source is a young woman in good health. The source material was PBMCs. This sequence joins TRBV6-1 and TRBJ2-3; 9 positions agree with TRBD1. CDR3 region: CASSLRQGGLADTQYF. In DNA form, the CDR3 reads TGTGCCAGCAGTCTCCGACAGGGGGGTTTGGCAGATACGCAGTATTTT.